The clone carrying this TCR beta chain was counted at least ten times. The cDNA was synthesized by 5'RACE incorporating 10-nucleotide random UMIs. From the 5' RACE reads, TCRdb called clonotypes with MiXCR, one entry per CDR3 protein. The table lists about 19,000 distinct CDR3 sequences, less than 3.5% of them singletons. The data were taken from a study of neurological immune-mediated disorders. This CDR3 has 13 amino acids. Germline V gives CDR1 SQVTM, CDR2 ANQGSEA. Trimming stripped 3 bases from V and 6 bases from J, with 11 bases between. The sequencing input was PBMCs. The rearrangement links TRBV29-1 to TRBJ2-2; D not certain. This receptor was taken from a woman in her late teens or twenties with multiple sclerosis. The CDR3 loop reads CSVEILGSGELFF. In DNA, the CDR3 is TGCAGCGTTGAGATCTTAGGGTCCGGGGAGCTGTTTTTT.